This TCR beta chain was captured by sequencing in a study of metastatic and nonmetastatic thyroid tumors. Each patient came to thyroid surgery without any prior treatment (of any kind). The CDR3 runs to 15 residues. Germline V gene lookup returns CDR1 MGHRA and CDR2 YSYEKL. TCRdb re-called the PCR reads through MiXCR. The profile covers 5,000 or so clones, with roughly 15% appearing a single time and approximately 16% taken by the ten largest. A word on this clone: The germline gene is not matched at one end of the junction; a read error may be the cause.

This chain links TRBV4-1 with TRBJ2-3; 8 bases line up with TRBD1. The origin of this receptor is a female donor with papillary thyroid cancer or a benign thyroid nodule (not recorded which). Some clones in this sample may be carry-over from other donors' samples. Sequencing was carried out using adjacent normal tissue. CDR3 nucleotides: TGCGCCAGCAGCCCGTGGACAGGGAGGACAGATAAGCAGTATTTT. This translates into CASSPWTGRTDKQYF.